This TCR beta chain came from a study of neurological immune-mediated disorders. General observations from the study: Across subjects, expanded clones had no CDR3 amino acid sequences in common, pointing to private repertoires in all groups.

In this sample, this clonotype turned up many times. Its antigen is still unknown. Stated time point: longitudinal time-point 3. The CDR3 has 16 residues. The V gene end was trimmed by 0 bases and the J gene end by 4 bases; junction bases not matched to a gene: 4. The germline V gene has CDR1 SGHRS and CDR2 YFSETQ. The cDNA was synthesized by means of template-switch 5'RACE, which was carried out with 10-nucleotide random UMIs. Each CDR3 protein gets one entry after TCRdb re-called the 5' RACE reads with MiXCR. The table records approximately 89,000 distinct CDR3 sequences, around 4.5% of them present only once.

The chain is built from TRBV5-1 and TRBJ2-1; TRBD1 agrees at 10 bases. The sequenced sample consisted of PBMCs. This TCR came from a woman aged 60-75 years with multiple sclerosis. Written as DNA, the CDR3 is TGCGCCAGCAGCTTGGGACAGGGGGCAAGGTACAATGAGCAGTTCTTC. Its translation is CASSLGQGARYNEQFF.